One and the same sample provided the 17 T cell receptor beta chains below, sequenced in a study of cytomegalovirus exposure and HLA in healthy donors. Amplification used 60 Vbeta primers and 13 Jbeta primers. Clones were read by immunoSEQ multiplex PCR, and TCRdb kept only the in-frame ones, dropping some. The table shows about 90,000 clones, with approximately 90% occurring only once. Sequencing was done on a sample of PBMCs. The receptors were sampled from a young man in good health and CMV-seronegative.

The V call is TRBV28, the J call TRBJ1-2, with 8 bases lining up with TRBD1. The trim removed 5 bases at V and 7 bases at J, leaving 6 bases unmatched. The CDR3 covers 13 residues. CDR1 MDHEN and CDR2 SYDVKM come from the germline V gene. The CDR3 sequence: CASSPGQGRGYTF. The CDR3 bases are TGTGCCAGCAGTCCAGGACAGGGACGTGGCTACACCTTC.

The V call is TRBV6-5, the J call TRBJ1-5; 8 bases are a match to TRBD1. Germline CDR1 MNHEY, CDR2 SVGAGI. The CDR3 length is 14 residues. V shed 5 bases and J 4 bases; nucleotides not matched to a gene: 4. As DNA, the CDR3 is TGTGCCAGCAGTATACGGACAGGGAATCAGCCCCAGCATTTT. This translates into CASSIRTGNQPQHF.

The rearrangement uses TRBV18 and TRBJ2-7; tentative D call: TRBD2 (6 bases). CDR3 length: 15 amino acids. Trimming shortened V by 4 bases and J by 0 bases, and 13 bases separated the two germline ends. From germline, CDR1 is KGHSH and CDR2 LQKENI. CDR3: CASSRAGPVSYEQYF. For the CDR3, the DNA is TGTGCCAGCTCACGAGCGGGTCCTGTCTCCTACGAGCAGTACTTC.

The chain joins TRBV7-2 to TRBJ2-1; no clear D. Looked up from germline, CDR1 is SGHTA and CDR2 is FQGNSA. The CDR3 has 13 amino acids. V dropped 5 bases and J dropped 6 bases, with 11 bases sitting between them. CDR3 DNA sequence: TGTGCCAGCAGCCCCCCTGGGCGCAATGAGCAGTTCTTC. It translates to CASSPPGRNEQFF.

The DNA for the CDR3 is TGTGCCAGCAGCTTAGATGGGGGAGGGCCCTACGAGCAGTACTTC. Translation gives CASSLDGGGPYEQYF. The chain has TRBV11-2 and TRBJ2-7; TRBD2 matches 7 bases. Looked up from germline, CDR1 is SGHAT and CDR2 is FQNNGV. With V trimmed by 0 bases and J by 2 bases, 4 bases remained unmatched. This CDR3 has 15 residues.

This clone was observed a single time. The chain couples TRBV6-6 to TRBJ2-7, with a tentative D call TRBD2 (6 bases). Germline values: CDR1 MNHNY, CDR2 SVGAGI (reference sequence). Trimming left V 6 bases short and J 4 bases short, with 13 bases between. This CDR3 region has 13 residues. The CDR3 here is CASRGRELYEQYF. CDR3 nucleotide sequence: TGTGCCAGCAGGGGCCGGGAGTTGTACGAGCAGTACTTC.

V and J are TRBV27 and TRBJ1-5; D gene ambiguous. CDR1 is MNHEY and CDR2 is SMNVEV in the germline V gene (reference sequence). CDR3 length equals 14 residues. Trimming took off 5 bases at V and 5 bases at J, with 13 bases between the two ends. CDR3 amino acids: CASSRGPRDQPQHF. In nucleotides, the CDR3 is TGTGCCAGCAGTCGCGGCCCGAGGGATCAGCCCCAGCATTTT.

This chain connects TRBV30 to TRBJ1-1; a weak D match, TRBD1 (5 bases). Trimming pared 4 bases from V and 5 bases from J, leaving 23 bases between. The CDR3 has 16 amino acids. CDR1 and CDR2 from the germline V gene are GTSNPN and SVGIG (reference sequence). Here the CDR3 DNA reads TGTGCCTGGATCAAAAACCCCCGGGCCCGGACAACTGAAGCTTTCTTT. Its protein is CAWIKNPRARTTEAFF.

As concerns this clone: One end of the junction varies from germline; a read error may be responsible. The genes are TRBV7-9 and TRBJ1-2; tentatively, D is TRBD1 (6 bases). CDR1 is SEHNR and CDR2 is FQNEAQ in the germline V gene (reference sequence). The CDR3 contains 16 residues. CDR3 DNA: TGTTCCAGCAGCCTGGACAGAGGAGATAGGAACTATGGCTACACCTTC. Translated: CSSSLDRGDRNYGYTF.

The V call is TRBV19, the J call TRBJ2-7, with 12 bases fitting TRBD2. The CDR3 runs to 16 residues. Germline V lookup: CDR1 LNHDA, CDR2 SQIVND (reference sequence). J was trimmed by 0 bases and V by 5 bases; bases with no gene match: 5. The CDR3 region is CASSPGLAGFSYEQYF. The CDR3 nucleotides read TGTGCCAGTAGTCCCGGACTAGCGGGATTCTCCTACGAGCAGTACTTC.

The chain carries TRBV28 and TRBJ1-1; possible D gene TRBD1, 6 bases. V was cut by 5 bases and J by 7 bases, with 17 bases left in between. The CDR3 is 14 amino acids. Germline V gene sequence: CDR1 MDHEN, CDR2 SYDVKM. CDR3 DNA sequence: TGTGCCAGCAGTAAAGAATACAGGGTCTGTGAAGCTTTCTTT. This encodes CASSKEYRVCEAFF.

The CDR3 sequence is CASSPRGLQETQYF. As DNA, the CDR3 is TGTGCCAGCTCACCCCGGGGACTTCAAGAGACCCAGTACTTC. The rearrangement joins TRBV18 to TRBJ2-5, with D perhaps matching TRBD2 (6 bases). This CDR3 has 14 residues. Trimming removed 3 bases from V and 2 bases from J, with 10 bases in between. CDR1 and CDR2 from the germline V gene are KGHSH and LQKENI.

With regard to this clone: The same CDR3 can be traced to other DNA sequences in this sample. The CDR3 region is CASSSQGNYGYTF. As DNA, the CDR3 is TGTGCCAGCAGTTCACAGGGCAACTATGGCTACACCTTC. This chain links TRBV27 with TRBJ1-2; D is perhaps TRBD1 (6 bases). V dropped 4 bases and J dropped 2 bases, with 8 bases sitting between them. The CDR3 runs to 13 residues. CDR1 and CDR2 from the germline V gene are MNHEY and SMNVEV (reference sequence).

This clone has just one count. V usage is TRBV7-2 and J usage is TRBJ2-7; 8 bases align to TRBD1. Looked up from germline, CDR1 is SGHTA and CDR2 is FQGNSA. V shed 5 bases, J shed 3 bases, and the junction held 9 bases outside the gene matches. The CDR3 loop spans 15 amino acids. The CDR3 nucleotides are TGTGCCAGCAGCCAAGGGACAGGCTGGGGCTACGAGCAGTACTTC. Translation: CASSQGTGWGYEQYF.

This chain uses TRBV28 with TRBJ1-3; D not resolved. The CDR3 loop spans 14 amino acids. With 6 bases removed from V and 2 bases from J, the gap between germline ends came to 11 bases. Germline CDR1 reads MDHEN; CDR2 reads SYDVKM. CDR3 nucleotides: TGTGCCAGCAGCCCCGGAGGGACTGGAAACACCATATATTTT. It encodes CASSPGGTGNTIYF.

CDR3 in DNA: TGTGCCAGCAGTATGGCGGCGGCCGCAAATTCACCCCTCCACTTT. Protein sequence: CASSMAAAANSPLHF. This chain links TRBV6-5 with TRBJ1-6, with D unresolved. The ends were cut back, 5 bases at V and 7 bases at J, with 15 bases in the middle. The length of the CDR3 is 15 residues. CDR1 is MNHEY, CDR2 SVGAGI, per germline.

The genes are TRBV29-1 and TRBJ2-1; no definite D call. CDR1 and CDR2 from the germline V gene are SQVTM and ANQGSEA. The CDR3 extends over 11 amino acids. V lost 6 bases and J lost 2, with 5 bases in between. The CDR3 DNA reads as TGCAGCGTCCGTACCTACAATGAGCAGTTCTTC. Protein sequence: CSVRTYNEQFF.